A selection of T cell receptor beta chains follows, all from one sample in a study of blood T cell repertoires in COVID-19. Clones were sequenced by immunoSEQ multiplex PCR, and TCRdb holds only the in-frame ones, with some missing. The sample has 300,000 to 400,000 clones, roughly 89% seen once; the top ten hold roughly a tenth. The sequencing sample was made of peripheral blood. The receptors shown here come from a man younger than 40 with COVID-19, enrolled during active disease. Both conserved end residues are part of each CDR3. D genes are given only for firm matches. Clone size is given for some rows only: seen once, a few or many times, or a class if the clone is expanded.

size: NA
V: TRBV7-3
D: TRBD2
J: TRBJ2-1
DNA: TGTGCCAGCAGCTGGGGACTAGCGGTTTACAATGAGCAGTTCTTC
CDR3: CASSWGLAVYNEQFF

size: NA
V: TRBV5-7
D: TRBD1
J: TRBJ2-3
DNA: TGTGCCAGCGGTGGACAGGGCTTCACAGATACGCAGTATTTT
CDR3: CASGGQGFTDTQYF

size: NA
V: TRBV18
D: TRBD1
J: TRBJ1-1
DNA: TGTGCCAGCTCACCAAGACAGGGGGCGGGCACTGAAGCTTTCTTT
CDR3: CASSPRQGAGTEAFF

size: NA
V: TRBV29-1
D: NA
J: TRBJ1-5
DNA: TGCAGCGTTGGTCGGGGAGCCCGCCAGCCCCAGCATTTT
CDR3: CSVGRGARQPQHF

size: NA
V: TRBV11-3
D: NA
J: TRBJ1-2
DNA: TGTGCCAGCAGCCTAGACACAGGGCCCCTTGACGTGGGCTACACCTTC
CDR3: CASSLDTGPLDVGYTF

size: NA
V: TRBV19
D: NA
J: TRBJ2-1
DNA: TGTGCCAGTAGTATAGACCCTTACTGGGAGAATGAGCAGTTCTTC
CDR3: CASSIDPYWENEQFF

size: NA
V: TRBV5-4
D: NA
J: TRBJ2-1
DNA: TGTGCCAGCAGCTTGGCAGGGCCTACAATCTATGAGCAGTTCTTC
CDR3: CASSLAGPTIYEQFF

size: NA
V: TRBV4-3
D: TRBD2
J: TRBJ2-3
DNA: TGCGCCAGCACCAGCGGGGGGCTCACAGATACGCAGTATTTT
CDR3: CASTSGGLTDTQYF

size: NA
V: TRBV19
D: TRBD1
J: TRBJ2-5
DNA: TGTGCCAGTAGTTTACAGGGGGCAGGGGGGGAGACCCAGTACTTC
CDR3: CASSLQGAGGETQYF

size: NA
V: TRBV5-5
D: NA
J: TRBJ2-3
DNA: TGTGCCAGCGGAGGATGGCAGCGCACAGATACGCAGTATTTT
CDR3: CASGGWQRTDTQYF

size: NA
V: TRBV5-1
D: TRBD1
J: TRBJ1-1
DNA: TGCGCCAGCAGCTACCGGGACAGGGCGGGGGCTTTCTTT
CDR3: CASSYRDRAGAFF

size: once
V: TRBV10-2
D: NA
J: TRBJ2-1
DNA: TGCGCCAGCAGTGAGGGGCACAGGGATGAGCAGTTCTTC
CDR3: CASSEGHRDEQFF

size: NA
V: TRBV25-1
D: NA
J: TRBJ2-3
DNA: TGTGCCAGCAGTTTACTAGGAGCAGATACGCAGTATTTT
CDR3: CASSLLGADTQYF

size: NA
V: TRBV5-4
D: NA
J: TRBJ2-7
DNA: TGTGCCAGCAGCTTGCCTGGCGGGGCCCCCTACGAGCAGTACTTC
CDR3: CASSLPGGAPYEQYF

size: NA
V: TRBV6-2/TRBV6-3
D: TRBD2
J: TRBJ2-4
DNA: TGTGCCAGCAGTTACAGGCTAGCGGGAGGGCCGGGAAACATTCAGTACTTC
CDR3: CASSYRLAGGPGNIQYF

size: NA
V: TRBV7-6
D: TRBD2
J: TRBJ2-5
DNA: TGTGCCAGCAGCAAAGGGCCTGGAGCGGGAGGGCGAGAGACCCAGTACTTC
CDR3: CASSKGPGAGGRETQYF

size: NA
V: TRBV6-5
D: TRBD1
J: TRBJ1-5
DNA: TGTGCCACCGACTGGACAGGGGGCGGGGAGCCCCAGCATTTT
CDR3: CATDWTGGGEPQHF

size: NA
V: TRBV11-3
D: NA
J: TRBJ2-1
DNA: TGTGCCAGCAGCGGCCCGGGGCAGGGGTCCTACAATGAGCAGTTCTTC
CDR3: CASSGPGQGSYNEQFF

size: NA
V: TRBV5-1
D: TRBD1
J: TRBJ2-7
DNA: TGCGCCAGCAGCTTCGTCCCCGGGACAGAGGGCTACGAGCAGTACTTC
CDR3: CASSFVPGTEGYEQYF

size: NA
V: TRBV19
D: TRBD1
J: TRBJ1-5
DNA: TGTGCCAGTACCGGGACAGGCCATCAGCCCCAGCATTTT
CDR3: CASTGTGHQPQHF

size: NA
V: TRBV27
D: NA
J: TRBJ2-7
DNA: TGTGCCAGCAGTATGTCAGGGGCTCCCGGCCGGTCCTACGAGCAGTACTTC
CDR3: CASSMSGAPGRSYEQYF

size: NA
V: TRBV9
D: NA
J: TRBJ2-7
DNA: TGTGCCAGCAGCGTAGGGGGCCTATCCTACGAGCAGTACTTC
CDR3: CASSVGGLSYEQYF

size: NA
V: TRBV27
D: NA
J: TRBJ2-7
DNA: TGTGCCAGCAGTTCTTTCCAGGGGTCCTACGAGCAGTACTTC
CDR3: CASSSFQGSYEQYF

size: NA
V: TRBV11-2
D: NA
J: TRBJ2-2
DNA: TGTGCCAGCAGCTCCAACACAGGGTCCGGGGAGCTGTTTTTT
CDR3: CASSSNTGSGELFF

size: NA
V: TRBV18
D: NA
J: TRBJ2-1
DNA: TGTGCCAGCTCACCGCCAGGGATGAATGAGCAGTTCTTC
CDR3: CASSPPGMNEQFF

size: NA
V: TRBV28
D: NA
J: TRBJ2-3
DNA: TGTGCCAGCAGTTCGGCAAAGGGGGGGGCGGATACGCAGTATTTT
CDR3: CASSSAKGGADTQYF

size: NA
V: TRBV9
D: NA
J: TRBJ1-2
DNA: TGTGCCAGCAGCGTAGATCCGGAGGGCTATGGCTACACCTTC
CDR3: CASSVDPEGYGYTF

size: NA
V: TRBV7-3
D: NA
J: TRBJ1-2
DNA: TGTGCCAGCAGCCTCGACAGGACGAAGACCTATGGCTACACCTTC
CDR3: CASSLDRTKTYGYTF

size: NA
V: TRBV6-6
D: TRBD1
J: TRBJ2-7
DNA: TGTGCCAGCAGTCCCAGGGGGTTCGGGACAGGGGGCAACTACGAGCAGTACTTC
CDR3: CASSPRGFGTGGNYEQYF

size: NA
V: TRBV15
D: TRBD1
J: TRBJ1-2
DNA: TGTGCCACCAGCACTCGGACAGGGGAGGGTGGCTACACCTTC
CDR3: CATSTRTGEGGYTF

size: NA
V: TRBV7-3
D: TRBD1
J: TRBJ1-1
DNA: TGTGCCAGCAGCTTAAGAGGACAGGGAGCCACTGAAGCTTTCTTT
CDR3: CASSLRGQGATEAFF